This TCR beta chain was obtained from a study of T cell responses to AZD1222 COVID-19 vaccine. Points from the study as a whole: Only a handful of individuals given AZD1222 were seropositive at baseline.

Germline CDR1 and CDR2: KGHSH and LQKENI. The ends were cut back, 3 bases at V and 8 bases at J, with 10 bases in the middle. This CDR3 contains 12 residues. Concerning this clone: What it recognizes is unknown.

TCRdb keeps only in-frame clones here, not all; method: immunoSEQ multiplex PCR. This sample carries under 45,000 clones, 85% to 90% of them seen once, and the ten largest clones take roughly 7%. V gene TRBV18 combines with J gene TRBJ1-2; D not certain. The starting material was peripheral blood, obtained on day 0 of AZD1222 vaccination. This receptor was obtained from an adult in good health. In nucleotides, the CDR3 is TGTGCCAGCTCACCCGTGGGCAGGGGCTACACCTTC. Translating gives CASSPVGRGYTF.